This T cell receptor beta chain was identified in a study of CD8 T cells in Susac syndrome. Reverse transcription of roughly 0.45 to 1 ug RNA was performed with random hexamers. The authors amplified TCR beta CDR3 across 54 Vbeta and 13 Jbeta using immunoSEQ multiplex PCR. Each CDR3 protein gets one entry after TCRdb re-called the immunoSEQ multiplex PCR reads with MiXCR. The sample has some 300,000 distinct CDR3 sequences, roughly 85% seen once. There are 12 residues in the CDR3. V dropped 6 bases and J dropped 9; count of bases not matched to a gene: 7. Germline V lookup: CDR1 SQVTM, CDR2 ANQGSEA. The chain combines TRBV29-1 with TRBJ1-1; 10 bases are a match to TRBD1. Sequences were obtained from CD8+ T cells from PBMCs. This TCR came from a human donor with multiple sclerosis. CDR3 in DNA: TGCAGCGTCGCCCTCGACAGGGGGCAAGCTTTCTTT. It codes for CSVALDRGQAFF.